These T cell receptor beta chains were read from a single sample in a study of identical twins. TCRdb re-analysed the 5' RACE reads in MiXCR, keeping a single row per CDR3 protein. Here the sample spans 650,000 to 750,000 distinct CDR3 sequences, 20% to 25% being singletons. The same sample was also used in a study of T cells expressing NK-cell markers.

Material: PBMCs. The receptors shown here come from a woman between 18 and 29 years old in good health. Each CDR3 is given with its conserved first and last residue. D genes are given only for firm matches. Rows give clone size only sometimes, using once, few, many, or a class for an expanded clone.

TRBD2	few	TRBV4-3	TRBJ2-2	TGCGCCAGCAGCGGGCGACTAGCGGGGCGGGACGGGGAGCTGTTTTTT	CASSGRLAGRDGELFF
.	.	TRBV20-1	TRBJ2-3	TGCAGTGCTAGAGCCCCTAACGCGGATACGCAGTATTTT	CSARAPNADTQYF
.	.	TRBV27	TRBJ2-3	TGTGCCAGCAGCCCCCAACAGGGACGTACGCAGTATTTT	CASSPQQGRTQYF
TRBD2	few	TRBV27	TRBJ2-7	TGTGCCAGCGCTACTAGCGGGTCCTCCTACGAGCAGTACTTC	CASATSGSSYEQYF
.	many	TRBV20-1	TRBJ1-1	TGCAGTGCGGACAGGAACACTGAAGCTTTCTTT	CSADRNTEAFF
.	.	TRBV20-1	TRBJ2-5	TGCAGTGCGATGGGGAGAAGGGAGACCCAGTACTTC	CSAMGRRETQYF
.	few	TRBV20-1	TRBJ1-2	TGCAGTGCTGGGGCATACTATGGCTACACCTTC	CSAGAYYGYTF
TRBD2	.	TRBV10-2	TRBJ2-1	TGCGCCAGCAACCCGGGACTAGCGGGGTACAATGAGCAGTTCTTC	CASNPGLAGYNEQFF
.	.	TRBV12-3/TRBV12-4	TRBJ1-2	TGTGCCAGCAGTTACGACAGTATCTATGGCTACACCTTC	CASSYDSIYGYTF
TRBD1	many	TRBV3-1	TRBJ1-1	TGTGCCAGCAACCACAGGGGGGTGAACACTGAAGCTTTCTTT	CASNHRGVNTEAFF
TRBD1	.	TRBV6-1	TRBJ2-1	TGTGCCAGCAGACCCGGCGGCAGGGGGTGGAGAAATGAGCAGTTCTTC	CASRPGGRGWRNEQFF
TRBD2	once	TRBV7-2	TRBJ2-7	TGTGCCAGCAGCTTTCTAGCGGGAAGGAGCTCCTACGAGCAGTACTTC	CASSFLAGRSSYEQYF
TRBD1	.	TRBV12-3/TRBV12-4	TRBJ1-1	TGTGCCAGCAGCACCGGGACAGGGGTGACTGAAGCTTTCTTT	CASSTGTGVTEAFF
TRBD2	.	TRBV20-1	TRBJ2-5	TGCAGTGCTGCTACTAGCGGGAAGGAGACCCAGTACTTC	CSAATSGKETQYF
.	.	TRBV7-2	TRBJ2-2	TGTGCCAGCAGCCCGGCCCCCTTAGGAGGCCTTACCGGGGAGCTGTTTTTT	CASSPAPLGGLTGELFF
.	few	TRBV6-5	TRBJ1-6	TGTGCCAGCAGTTACTCAGGGCAGGGGAGGAGTTCACCCCTCCACTTT	CASSYSGQGRSSPLHF
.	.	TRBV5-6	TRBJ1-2	TGTGCCAGCAGCAAGAGGTGGGGGGATGGCTACACCTTC	CASSKRWGDGYTF
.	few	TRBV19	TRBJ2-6	TGTGCCAGTAGGGAGAGCTCTGGGGCCAACGTCCTGACTTTC	CASRESSGANVLTF
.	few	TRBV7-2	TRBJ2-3	TGTGCCAGCAGCCCCCGCGACGAGGGACCTACGCAGTATTTT	CASSPRDEGPTQYF
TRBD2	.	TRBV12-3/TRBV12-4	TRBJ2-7	TGTGCCAGCAGCCTCGGGACTAGCGGGAGATATATCTACGAGCAGTACTTC	CASSLGTSGRYIYEQYF
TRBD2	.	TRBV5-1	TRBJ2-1	TGCGCCAGCAGCTTCGCCAGGACTAGCGGGAGGACGTTTTACAATGAGCAGTTCTTC	CASSFARTSGRTFYNEQFF
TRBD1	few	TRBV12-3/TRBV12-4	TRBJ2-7	TGTGCCAGCGGATTCGGGACAGGGAAAGTCTACGAGCAGTACTTC	CASGFGTGKVYEQYF
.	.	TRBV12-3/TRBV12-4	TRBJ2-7	TGTGCCAGCAGTCCGGAAGGGGAGTACGAGCAGTACTTC	CASSPEGEYEQYF
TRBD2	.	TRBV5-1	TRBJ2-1	TGCGCCAGCAGCCCCCGGGGACTAGCGGGGACTTCCTACAATGAGCAGTTCTTC	CASSPRGLAGTSYNEQFF
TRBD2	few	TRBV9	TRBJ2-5	TGTGCCAGCAGCACCTCCGGGACTAGGGGGGAGACCCAGTACTTC	CASSTSGTRGETQYF
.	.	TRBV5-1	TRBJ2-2	TGCGCCAGCAGCTTCTCCCAGAACACCGGGGAGCTGTTTTTT	CASSFSQNTGELFF
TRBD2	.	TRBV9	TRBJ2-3	TGTGCCAGCAGCGTAGAGACTAGCGGGGGAGAAACGCAGTATTTT	CASSVETSGGETQYF
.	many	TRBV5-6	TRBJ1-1	TGTGCCAGCAGCTTGGCCGGGGGCGCGAACACTGAAGCTTTCTTT	CASSLAGGANTEAFF
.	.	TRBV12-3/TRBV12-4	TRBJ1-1	TGTGCCAGCAGTTTACAGTCAGGGAACACTGAAGCTTTCTTT	CASSLQSGNTEAFF
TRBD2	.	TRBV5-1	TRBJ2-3	TGCGCCAGCAGCTCACTTAGCGGGAGCGGAGATACGCAGTATTTT	CASSSLSGSGDTQYF
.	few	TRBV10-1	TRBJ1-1	TGCGCCAGCAGTGATTCCAGGGAGAAAGCTTTCTTT	CASSDSREKAFF
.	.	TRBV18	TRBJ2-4	TGTGCCAGCTCACCAGTGGGGGCCAAAAACATTCAGTACTTC	CASSPVGAKNIQYF
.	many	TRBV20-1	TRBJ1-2	TGCAGTGCTAGAGGCGGCACCAACTATGGCTACACCTTC	CSARGGTNYGYTF
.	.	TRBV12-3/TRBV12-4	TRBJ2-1	TGTGCCAGCAGTTTATTCCCGAAGGGGGATGAGGGTGAGCAGTTCTTC	CASSLFPKGDEGEQFF
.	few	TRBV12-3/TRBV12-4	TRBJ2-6	TGTGCCAGCAGTTTGTCTAGGGGCCGGGGGGCCAACGTCCTGACTTTC	CASSLSRGRGANVLTF
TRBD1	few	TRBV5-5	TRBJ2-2	TGTGCCAGCAGCACAGGACAGGGGTACACCGGGGAGCTGTTTTTT	CASSTGQGYTGELFF
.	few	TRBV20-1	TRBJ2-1	TGCAGTGCTAGCCCAAGTTCTAGGGATGAGCAGTTCTTC	CSASPSSRDEQFF
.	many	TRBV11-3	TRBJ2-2	TGTGCCAGCAGCGACCCAGGGGAAAGACGCGGGGAGCTGTTTTTT	CASSDPGERRGELFF
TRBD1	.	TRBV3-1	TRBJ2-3	TGTGCCAGCAGCCAAGCCGGGACAGGGACCACAGATACGCAGTATTTT	CASSQAGTGTTDTQYF